Below are 23 T cell receptor beta chains sequenced from a single sample in a study of OX40 agonist ivuxolimab in advanced cancers. Generated by immunoSEQ multiplex PCR, the TCRdb table keeps only in-frame clones and is missing some. Of 76,000 or so clones listed, roughly nine tenths are singletons. This sample comprised CD4+ or CD8+ T cells sorted from blood, obtained in a trial of the OX40 agonist ivuxolimab. The source of these receptors is an adult with an advanced solid tumor such as melanoma, head and neck, liver or kidney cancer.

This clone was observed once. The chain employs TRBV5-1 and TRBJ1-4; TRBD1 matches 8 bases. From germline, CDR1 is SGHRS and CDR2 YFSETQ. The V and J ends lost 4 bases and 0 bases, in that order; junction bases with no gene match: 8. The CDR3 sequence is 17 residues long. In DNA form, the CDR3 reads TGCGCCAGCAGCGCGGACAGGGCCCGTTCAACTAATGAAAAACTGTTTTTT. Its translation is CASSADRARSTNEKLFF.

The chain joins TRBV30 to TRBJ2-5; 8 bases are a match to TRBD2. The CDR3 covers 14 residues. Germline lookup yields CDR1 GTSNPN and CDR2 SVGIG (reference sequence). V shed 2 bases, J shed 4 bases, and the junction held 6 bases outside the gene matches. CDR3 loop: CAWSPGGDRETQYF. As DNA, the CDR3 is TGTGCCTGGAGTCCGGGGGGGGATCGAGAGACCCAGTACTTC.

The chain is built from TRBV5-1 and TRBJ2-7, with TRBD2 identical over 8 bases. Germline V CDR1 and CDR2: SGHRS, YFSETQ. The CDR3 spans 16 residues. Germline trimming cut 2 bases from V and 2 bases from J; bases unmatched to any gene: 9. CDR3: CASSFGPSGFTYEQYF. The CDR3 nucleotides are TGCGCCAGCAGCTTTGGGCCTAGCGGGTTTACCTACGAGCAGTACTTC. Variable domain in full (rest from reference TRBV5-1 and TRBJ2-7): KAGVTQTPRYLIKTRGQQVTLSCSPISGHRSVSWYQQTPGQGLQFLFEYFSETQRNKGNFPGRFSGRQFSNSRSEMNVSTLELGDSALYLCASSFGPSGFTYEQYFGPGTRLTVT.

The chain carries TRBV6-5 and TRBJ1-2; the D gene is possibly TRBD1 (5 bases). The ends were cut back, 6 bases at V and 4 bases at J, with 15 bases in the middle. The V gene's germline CDR1 is MNHEY and CDR2 SVGAGI. This CDR3 contains 14 residues. The CDR3 sequence is CASSMGVPPYGYTF. The CDR3 DNA reads as TGTGCCAGCAGCATGGGGGTCCCCCCCTATGGCTACACCTTC.

This chain connects TRBV29-1 to TRBJ1-2; D is ambiguous. Germline V CDR1 and CDR2: SQVTM, ANQGSEA. The CDR3 contains 12 residues. Trimming removed 3 bases from V and 7 bases from J, with 12 bases in between. The CDR3 sequence is CSVDWAVSGYTF. In DNA form, the CDR3 reads TGCAGCGTTGATTGGGCAGTCTCTGGCTACACCTTC.

The gene calls are TRBV28 and TRBJ2-2; 10 nucleotides align to TRBD1. Germline-derived CDR1 and CDR2 are MDHEN and SYDVKM. The V segment lost 6 bases and the J segment 5 bases; nucleotides outside the gene matches: 3. The CDR3 is made up of 14 amino acids. In nucleotides, the CDR3 is TGTGCCAGCAGGCGACAGGGGGCGACCGGGGAGCTGTTTTTT. Amino acid sequence: CASRRQGATGELFF. The full variable domain, completed using reference TRBV28 and TRBJ2-2, is DVKVTQSSRYLVKRTGEKVFLECVQDMDHENMFWYRQDPGLGLRLIYFSYDVKMKEKGDIPEGYSVSREKKERFSLILESASTNQTSMYLCASRRQGATGELFFGEGSRLTVL.

The chain carries TRBV7-8 and TRBJ1-5, with D tentatively TRBD1 (5 bases). V was shortened by 2 bases and J by 4 bases, with 18 bases between the two germline ends. The V gene's germline CDR1 is SGHVS and CDR2 FQNEAQ. The CDR3 has 17 amino acids. Written as DNA, the CDR3 is TGTGCCAGCAGCTTAATAGGGGCCTCGGGGCTAAATCAGCCCCAGCATTTT. Translation: CASSLIGASGLNQPQHF.

The chain recombines TRBV5-6 with TRBJ1-2; tentatively, D is TRBD1 (5 bases). CDR3 length equals 14 residues. Germline CDR1 SGHDT, CDR2 YYEEEE. V gave up 4 bases and J gave up 1 base, with 11 bases separating them. CDR3 sequence reads: CASSVGLSNYGYTF. The CDR3 bases are TGTGCCAGCAGCGTGGGACTCAGTAACTATGGCTACACCTTC.

The chain recombines TRBV11-2 with TRBJ2-1, with TRBD2 identical over 7 bases. CDR3 length: 16 amino acids. CDR1 is SGHAT and CDR2 is FQNNGV in the germline V gene. The V segment lost 0 bases and the J segment 3 bases; nucleotides outside the gene matches: 5. The CDR3 is CASSLEGRALYNEQFF. CDR3 bases: TGTGCCAGCAGCTTAGAAGGGAGGGCTCTCTACAATGAGCAGTTCTTC.

The gene calls are TRBV9 and TRBJ2-5, with unresolved D. Germline CDR1 SGDLS, CDR2 YYNGEE. There are 15 residues in the CDR3. The ends were cut back, 0 bases at V and 2 bases at J, with 11 bases in the middle. CDR3 in amino acids: CASSVGWKVQETQYF. The CDR3 DNA follows: TGTGCCAGCAGCGTAGGATGGAAAGTTCAAGAGACCCAGTACTTC.

V usage is TRBV7-2 and J usage is TRBJ1-1; 9 bases are shared with TRBD1. Trimming took 5 bases from V and 1 from J; bases not matched to a gene: 2. CDR1 is SGHTA and CDR2 is FQGNSA in the germline V gene. The CDR3 spans 14 residues. The CDR3 region is CASSLDRGNTEAFF. In DNA, the CDR3 is TGTGCCAGCAGCCTGGACAGGGGGAACACTGAAGCTTTCTTT.

The V gene is TRBV25-1, the J gene TRBJ2-2; 7 nucleotides line up with TRBD2. The CDR3 length is 16 residues. Losses at the gene ends were 1 base for V and 1 base for J; bases not matched to a gene: 3. From germline, CDR1 is MGHDK and CDR2 SYGVNS. This CDR3 reads CASSEWSSGNTGELFF. The DNA of the CDR3 is TGTGCCAGCAGTGAATGGTCTAGCGGGAACACCGGGGAGCTGTTTTTT. Variable domain in full (rest from reference TRBV25-1 and TRBJ2-2): EADIYQTPRYLVIGTGKKITLECSQTMGHDKMYWYQQDPGMELHLIHYSYGVNSTEKGDLSSESTVSRIRTEHFPLTLESARPSHTSQYLCASSEWSSGNTGELFFGEGSRLTVL.

This sequence joins TRBV2 and TRBJ2-5, with TRBD1 matching over 9 bases. The CDR3 extends over 16 amino acids. After removal of 6 bases from V and 3 bases from J, the junction contained 11 bases not matched to a gene. Germline V gene sequence: CDR1 SNHLY, CDR2 FYNNEI. The CDR3 sequence is CASSSSLGQGKETQYF. CDR3 sequence (DNA): TGTGCCAGCAGCTCCTCGCTGGGACAGGGAAAAGAGACCCAGTACTTC.

The rearrangement joins TRBV6-1 to TRBJ1-4; 8 bases fit TRBD1. The CDR3 is made up of 18 amino acids. Per the germline V gene, CDR1 is MNHNS and CDR2 is SASEGT. Unmatched junction bases numbered 12, after V lost 2 bases and J lost 4 bases. CDR3: CASSETLGGTGGNEKLFF. In DNA, the CDR3 is TGTGCCAGCAGTGAAACCCTTGGAGGGACAGGCGGTAATGAAAAACTGTTTTTT.

The genes are TRBV19 and TRBJ2-6; D possibly uses TRBD1 or TRBD2 (5 bases each). CDR3 size: 17 residues. Germline assignment: CDR1 LNHDA and CDR2 SQIVND (reference sequence). V lost 2 bases, J lost 0 bases, and 11 bases lay in between. In nucleotides, the CDR3 is TGTGCCAGTAGTATACGAGGGGTACTCTCTGGGGCCAACGTCCTGACTTTC. Encoded protein: CASSIRGVLSGANVLTF. Based on the CDR3 plus reference TRBV19 and TRBJ2-6, the full variable domain is DGGITQSPKYLFRKEGQNVTLSCEQNLNHDAMYWYRQDPGQGLRLIYYSQIVNDFQKGDIAEGYSVSREKKESFPLTVTSAQKNPTAFYLCASSIRGVLSGANVLTFGAGSRLTVL.

This rearrangement joins TRBV5-1 to TRBJ2-6; the D is unclear. Germline V CDR1 and CDR2: SGHRS, YFSETQ. Trimming took off 2 bases at V and 1 base at J, with 13 bases between the two ends. CDR3 length equals 17 residues. CDR3 in DNA: TGCGCCAGCAGCTTAGGCTTCTCCACATCTGGGGCCAACGTCCTGACTTTC. Amino acid sequence: CASSLGFSTSGANVLTF.

CDR3 sequence: CATATNEQFF. CDR3 bases: TGTGCCACCGCCACGAATGAGCAGTTCTTC. V usage is TRBV10-3 and J usage is TRBJ2-1; unclear D gene. V was clipped by 10 bases and J by 7 bases, with 8 bases between them. The CDR3 covers 10 residues. CDR1 and CDR2 from the germline V gene are ENHRY and SYGVKD.

This clone was observed a single time. The rearrangement uses TRBV28 and TRBJ1-2, with no clear D. The germline V gene has CDR1 MDHEN and CDR2 SYDVKM. Trimming took off 4 bases at V and 2 bases at J, with 17 bases between the two ends. The CDR3 contains 16 residues. CDR3 DNA: TGTGCCAGCAGTTCCCCTTTCGTAGGCCAGAACTATGGCTACACCTTC. It translates to CASSSPFVGQNYGYTF.

V and J are TRBV6-1 and TRBJ2-5; D might be TRBD1 or TRBD2, each matching 5 bases. Germline CDR1 reads MNHNS; CDR2 reads SASEGT. There are 16 residues in the CDR3. V dropped 4 bases and J dropped 4 bases, with 19 bases sitting between them. The CDR3 region has the DNA TGTGCCAGCAGTGTCGAGGGGACCGAGGCCCGAGAGACCCAGTACTTC. As protein: CASSVEGTEARETQYF.

This sequence joins TRBV28 and TRBJ2-1; weak D call: TRBD2 (6 bases). CDR3 size: 14 residues. Trimming stripped 7 bases from V and 0 bases from J, with 10 bases between. The germline V gene encodes CDR1 MDHEN and CDR2 SYDVKM. CDR3 loop: CASTWDFSYNEQFF. In nucleotides, the CDR3 is TGTGCCAGCACCTGGGACTTCTCCTACAATGAGCAGTTCTTC.

This clone occurred once. The V call is TRBV19, the J call TRBJ1-4; TRBD1 might be the D (6 bases). Germline V gene lookup returns CDR1 LNHDA and CDR2 SQIVND (reference sequence). The V gene lost 5 bases and the J gene lost 9 bases, with 10 bases spanning the gap. This CDR3 is built from 12 residues. The CDR3 protein is CASSWQGKKLFF. The CDR3, as DNA: TGTGCCAGTAGTTGGCAGGGGAAAAAACTGTTTTTT.

The genes are TRBV9 and TRBJ2-2; tentative D call: TRBD1 (5 bases). Germline V gene lookup returns CDR1 SGDLS and CDR2 YYNGEE. Between the trimmed V and J ends, which lost 0 bases and 1 base, there was a span of 13 bases. The CDR3 totals 17 residues. CDR3 sequence (DNA): TGTGCCAGCAGCGTAGCGAACAGGCCCAAGAACACCGGGGAGCTGTTTTTT. It specifies CASSVANRPKNTGELFF.

The CDR3 protein is CASSPNGGKQETQYF. DNA of the CDR3: TGTGCCAGCAGCCCTAATGGGGGGAAGCAAGAGACCCAGTACTTC. The chain links TRBV7-3 to TRBJ2-5, with D perhaps matching TRBD2 (6 bases). The V and J ends lost 5 bases and 2 bases respectively, with 15 bases between them. The CDR3 spans 15 residues. The germline V gene encodes CDR1 SGHTA and CDR2 FQGTGA.